Presented here are 29 T cell receptor beta chains from one specimen sequenced in a study of shared clonotypes between healthy human individuals. The table came from immunoSEQ multiplex PCR; TCRdb's copy has only in-frame clones and leaves some out. The table has under 550,000 clones, almost 97% seen once. Sample: naive CD4+ T cells sorted from blood. The subset denotes: CD45RA+ positively selected. These receptors came from a woman in her thirties in good health.

This sequence joins TRBV7-9 and TRBJ1-2; D ambiguous. Trimming pared 4 bases from V and 7 bases from J, leaving 10 bases between. Germline V gene data show CDR1 as SEHNR and CDR2 as FQNEAQ (reference sequence). This CDR3 region has 12 residues. The chain's CDR3 is CASSYSEGGYTF. The CDR3 nucleotides are TGTGCCAGCAGCTACTCGGAGGGTGGCTACACCTTC.

J is TRBJ1-2 and V is TRBV21-1. TRBV21-1 is a listed pseudogene. CDR3 length: 13 amino acids. The CDR3 nucleotides are TGTGCCAGCAGCACCGGGAGTCACTATGGCTACACCTTC. As protein: CASSTGSHYGYTF.

The chain carries TRBV5-1 and TRBJ2-7; TRBD1 agrees at 10 bases. The CDR3 length is 14 residues. Germline V lookup: CDR1 SGHRS, CDR2 YFSETQ. Trimming removed 4 bases from V and 5 bases from J; junction bases left unmatched: 6. CDR3 nucleotide sequence: TGCGCCAGCAGCGGGAGGACAGGGGGGCACGAGCAGTACTTC. It codes for CASSGRTGGHEQYF.

The V and J genes are TRBV5-4 and TRBJ2-5, with D uncertain. With 4 bases removed from V and 5 bases from J, the gap between germline ends came to 15 bases. Germline CDR1 and CDR2: SGHNT and YYREEE (reference sequence). The CDR3 has 14 residues. The CDR3 reads CASSRALVPETQYF. The CDR3 bases are TGTGCCAGCAGCCGGGCGCTAGTACCTGAGACCCAGTACTTC.

The genes are TRBV5-4 and TRBJ1-1, with D possibly matching TRBD1 (6 bases). V was trimmed by 3 bases and J by 10 bases, leaving 13 bases between them. This CDR3 comprises 12 residues. In germline, CDR1 is SGHNT, CDR2 YYREEE (reference sequence). The CDR3, as DNA: TGTGCCAGCAGCTCCCCGGACAGAGCAGCTTTCTTT. Protein: CASSSPDRAAFF.

In its sample, this clone was seen once. This chain joins TRBV6-5 and TRBJ1-5; no reliable D call. V lost 6 bases and J 4 bases, leaving 13 bases between the germline ends. The CDR3 is 14 residues long. CDR1 MNHEY and CDR2 SVGAGI come from the germline V gene. CDR3 coding DNA: TGTGCCAGCAGCCCCGACAATTCAAATCAGCCCCAGCATTTT. It yields the protein CASSPDNSNQPQHF.

J is TRBJ1-2 and V is TRBV19; 9 bases fit TRBD1. Germline-derived CDR1 and CDR2 are LNHDA and SQIVND (reference sequence). The CDR3 has 15 amino acids. V lost 7 bases and J lost 2; bases outside the gene matches: 8. CDR3 sequence (DNA): TGTGCCAGTAATCCGGGACAGGGTAGGAACTATGGCTACACCTTC. It codes for CASNPGQGRNYGYTF.

A single count supports this clone. J is TRBJ2-3 and V is TRBV7-9; 13 positions agree with TRBD2. The CDR3 sequence is 16 residues long. Germline V gene lookup returns CDR1 SEHNR and CDR2 FQNEAQ (reference sequence). V lost 5 bases and J lost 6; bases outside the gene matches: 8. The DNA for the CDR3 is TGTGCCAGCAGCCTGGGACTAGCGGGGACTGAGGATACGCAGTATTTT. This sequence encodes CASSLGLAGTEDTQYF.

This chain uses TRBV11-2 with TRBJ2-7; D is perhaps TRBD2 (6 bases). This CDR3 has 15 residues. Germline values: CDR1 SGHAT, CDR2 FQNNGV. V was trimmed by 5 bases and J by 2 bases, leaving 16 bases between them. The CDR3 sequence is CASSPWVAEPYEQYF. CDR3 DNA: TGTGCCAGCAGCCCCTGGGTAGCGGAACCCTACGAGCAGTACTTC. The whole variable domain, remainder taken from reference TRBV11-2 and TRBJ2-7, is EAGVAQSPRYKIIEKRQSVAFWCNPISGHATLYWYQQILGQGPKLLIQFQNNGVVDDSQLPKDRFSAERLKGVDSTLKIQPAKLEDSAVYLCASSPWVAEPYEQYFGPGTRLTVT.

The chain combines TRBV19 with TRBJ1-4, with 9 bases lining up with TRBD1. This CDR3 contains 16 residues. The J segment lost 6 bases and the V segment lost 9 bases, leaving 14 bases of the junction unmatched. Germline V CDR1 and CDR2: LNHDA, SQIVND (reference sequence). The CDR3 region has the DNA TGTGCCAGCCACGAGGACCGGACAGGGGAGGATGAAAAACTGTTTTTT. Amino acid sequence: CASHEDRTGEDEKLFF.

The gene calls are TRBV5-6 and TRBJ1-1, with a possible D match to TRBD1 (6 bases). The germline V gene has CDR1 SGHDT and CDR2 YYEEEE. This CDR3 spans 13 amino acids. Trimming stripped 3 bases from V and 1 base from J, with 7 bases between. The CDR3 DNA follows: TGTGCCAGCAGCTGGGACAAGAACACTGAAGCTTTCTTT. Encoded protein: CASSWDKNTEAFF.

V gene TRBV7-9 combines with J gene TRBJ2-1, with D maybe TRBD2 (6 bases). Per germline, CDR1 SEHNR and CDR2 FQNEAQ (reference sequence). The CDR3 extends over 18 amino acids. Trimming took off 1 base at V and 5 bases at J, with 21 bases between the two ends. CDR3 loop: CASSLGRGGIEENNEQFF. For the CDR3, the DNA is TGTGCCAGCAGCTTAGGTCGCGGCGGGATAGAGGAAAACAATGAGCAGTTCTTC.

J is TRBJ2-7 and V is TRBV29-1; 10 bases align to TRBD2. V lost 5 bases and J lost 4; bases outside the gene matches: 5. Germline CDR1 SQVTM, CDR2 ANQGSEA. CDR3 length equals 13 residues. The chain's CDR3 is CSVLAGGKYEQYF. The DNA of the CDR3 is TGCAGCGTTTTAGCGGGGGGCAAATACGAGCAGTACTTC.

This rearrangement joins TRBV27 to TRBJ2-5, with D unresolved. V lost 6 bases, J lost 5 bases, and 10 bases lay in between. This CDR3 is built from 12 residues. The germline gives CDR1 MNHEY, CDR2 SMNVEV (reference sequence). CDR3 nucleotides: TGTGCCAGCAGGGGGTCGTTGGAGACCCAGTACTTC. Amino acid sequence: CASRGSLETQYF.

The chain employs TRBV29-1 and TRBJ1-1; possibly TRBD1 for D (6 bases). The length of the CDR3 is 15 residues. The V end lost 2 bases, the J end lost 1 base, and 14 bases lay between the germline ends. Germline V CDR1 and CDR2: SQVTM, ANQGSEA. CDR3 nucleotides: TGCAGCGTTGAACCTTGGGCAGGGGAGAACACTGAAGCTTTCTTT. This encodes CSVEPWAGENTEAFF. Full variable domain (remainder filled in from reference TRBV29-1 and TRBJ1-1): SAVISQKPSRDICQRGTSLTIQCQVDSQVTMMFWYRQQPGQSLTLIATANQGSEATYESGFVIDKFPISRPNLTFSTLTVSNMSPEDSSIYLCSVEPWAGENTEAFFGQGTRLTVV.

The chain is built from TRBV5-1 and TRBJ2-7, with a tentative D call TRBD1 (6 bases). Per germline, CDR1 SGHRS and CDR2 YFSETQ. This CDR3 has 16 residues. The ends were cut back, 0 bases at V and 2 bases at J, with 15 bases in the middle. The CDR3 DNA follows: TGCGCCAGCAGCTTGGTAGGTGCAGGGGTTACCTACGAGCAGTACTTC. Protein product: CASSLVGAGVTYEQYF. Filled out from reference TRBV5-1 and TRBJ2-7, the complete variable domain reads KAGVTQTPRYLIKTRGQQVTLSCSPISGHRSVSWYQQTPGQGLQFLFEYFSETQRNKGNFPGRFSGRQFSNSRSEMNVSTLELGDSALYLCASSLVGAGVTYEQYFGPGTRLTVT.

The chain employs TRBV19 and TRBJ2-3, with TRBD2 as a possible D gene (6 bases). Looked up from germline, CDR1 is LNHDA and CDR2 is SQIVND (reference sequence). This CDR3 contains 17 residues. Trimming removed 6 bases from V and 5 bases from J, with 24 bases in between. The DNA of the CDR3 is TGTGCCAGTAGACCGGGGTGGGCTAGCGCCCAGGGAGATACGCAGTATTTT. Translating it yields CASRPGWASAQGDTQYF. Full variable domain (remainder filled in from reference TRBV19 and TRBJ2-3): DGGITQSPKYLFRKEGQNVTLSCEQNLNHDAMYWYRQDPGQGLRLIYYSQIVNDFQKGDIAEGYSVSREKKESFPLTVTSAQKNPTAFYLCASRPGWASAQGDTQYFGPGTRLTVL.

The chain employs TRBV9 and TRBJ2-2; no reliable D call. CDR1 SGDLS and CDR2 YYNGEE come from the germline V gene. V was pared by 0 bases and J by 3 bases, with 9 bases between. This CDR3 comprises 15 residues. CDR3 sequence (DNA): TGTGCCAGCAGCGTAGTCCCACAAGACACCGGGGAGCTGTTTTTT. Translating it yields CASSVVPQDTGELFF. The whole variable domain, filled in from reference TRBV9 and TRBJ2-2, reads DSGVTQTPKHLITATGQRVTLRCSPRSGDLSVYWYQQSLDQGLQFLIQYYNGEERAKGNILERFSAQQFPDLHSELNLSSLELGDSALYFCASSVVPQDTGELFFGEGSRLTVL.

As concerns this clone: A read error may account for a junction end that differs from germline. The chain links TRBV28 to TRBJ1-2; possibly TRBD1 for D (5 bases). Germline-derived CDR1 and CDR2 are MDHEN and SYDVKM. The CDR3 loop spans 11 amino acids. The CDR3 sequence is CASMSNRKSNF. CDR3 nucleotide sequence: TGTGCCAGCATGAGTAACAGGAAGTCCAACTTC.

The CDR3 DNA is TGCGCCAGCAGCTCCGGGGGGTCAGATACGCAGTATTTT. Translated: CASSSGGSDTQYF. The rearrangement joins TRBV5-1 to TRBJ2-3, with 7 bases fitting TRBD2. CDR3 length equals 13 residues. Germline trimming cut 3 bases from V and 4 bases from J; bases unmatched to any gene: 2. From germline, CDR1 is SGHRS and CDR2 YFSETQ.

The V and J genes are TRBV6-5 and TRBJ2-2; TRBD2 matches 8 bases. The CDR3 length is 16 residues. J was trimmed by 5 bases and V by 2 bases; bases with no gene match: 7. CDR1 MNHEY and CDR2 SVGAGI come from the germline V gene. The CDR3 DNA reads TGTGCCAGCAGTTACACCAGCGGGAGAAAGACCGGGGAGCTGTTTTTT. Translated: CASSYTSGRKTGELFF.

The chain combines TRBV5-6 with TRBJ2-7, with TRBD2 matching 9 bases. The CDR3 has 16 amino acids. CDR1 SGHDT and CDR2 YYEEEE come from the germline V gene. The V gene end was trimmed by 4 bases and the J gene end by 2 bases; junction bases not matched to a gene: 10. CDR3 bases: TGTGCCAGCAGCCCCTCTGCTAGCGGGATTACCTACGAGCAGTACTTC. Translation gives CASSPSASGITYEQYF. The entire variable domain, with the rest obtained from reference TRBV5-6 and TRBJ2-7, is as follows: DAGVTQSPTHLIKTRGQQVTLRCSPKSGHDTVSWYQQALGQGPQFIFQYYEEEERQRGNFPDRFSGHQFPNYSSELNVNALLLGDSALYLCASSPSASGITYEQYFGPGTRLTVT.

This chain uses TRBV27 with TRBJ1-1; 8 bases match TRBD1. Trimming removed 6 bases from V and 3 bases from J; junction bases left unmatched: 3. CDR3 length: 13 residues. CDR1 is MNHEY, CDR2 SMNVEV, per germline (reference sequence). The CDR3 sequence: CASRRQGYTEAFF. The CDR3 DNA sequence: TGTGCCAGCAGGAGACAGGGGTACACTGAAGCTTTCTTT.

The gene calls are TRBV7-3 and TRBJ2-1; 8 positions match TRBD2. J lost 5 bases, V lost 2 bases, and 2 bases had no gene match. CDR3 length: 14 amino acids. CDR1 SGHTA and CDR2 FQGTGA come from the germline V gene. The chain's CDR3 is CASSLAGGHNEQFF. The CDR3 coding sequence is TGTGCCAGCAGCTTAGCGGGAGGTCACAATGAGCAGTTCTTC.

This chain joins TRBV19 and TRBJ1-2, with D unresolved. Germline CDR1 and CDR2: LNHDA and SQIVND (reference sequence). CDR3 length: 12 amino acids. V was clipped by 2 bases and J by 8 bases, with 9 bases between them. CDR3 nucleotide sequence: TGTGCCAGTAGTATACGGGGAGGCGGCTACACCTTC. Translation: CASSIRGGGYTF.

The chain has TRBV2 and TRBJ2-7; no reliable D call. Germline values: CDR1 SNHLY, CDR2 FYNNEI. Between the trimmed V and J ends, which lost 7 bases and 1 base, there was a span of 11 bases. The CDR3 covers 13 residues. CDR3 protein: CASTPEPSYEQYF. In DNA form, the CDR3 reads TGTGCCAGCACTCCGGAGCCTTCCTACGAGCAGTACTTC.

This chain joins TRBV6-1 and TRBJ2-7, with TRBD1 matching over 9 bases. Germline values: CDR1 MNHNS, CDR2 SASEGT. There are 13 residues in the CDR3. J was trimmed by 7 bases and V by 4 bases; bases with no gene match: 5. CDR3 nucleotides: TGTGCCAGCAGTGCACAGGGGGCGGGGGAGCAGTACTTC. Protein product: CASSAQGAGEQYF.

This clone has just one count. The chain is built from TRBV7-2 and TRBJ2-7; 11 nucleotides match TRBD2. V shed 2 bases, J shed 5 bases, and the junction held 8 bases outside the gene matches. Germline CDR1 SGHTA, CDR2 FQGNSA. The CDR3 loop spans 16 amino acids. The CDR3 DNA reads as TGTGCCAGCAGCTTAAGTCGCGCTAGCGGGAGGCACGAGCAGTACTTC. It codes for CASSLSRASGRHEQYF.

This chain links TRBV7-9 with TRBJ2-1, with D unclear. The V gene lost 0 bases and the J gene lost 10 bases, with 16 bases spanning the gap. The germline gives CDR1 SEHNR, CDR2 FQNEAQ (reference sequence). The CDR3 covers 15 residues. The CDR3 region has the DNA TGTGCCAGCAGCTTAGCGATCCGCTACCGACCCGAGCAGTTCTTC. Its translation is CASSLAIRYRPEQFF.